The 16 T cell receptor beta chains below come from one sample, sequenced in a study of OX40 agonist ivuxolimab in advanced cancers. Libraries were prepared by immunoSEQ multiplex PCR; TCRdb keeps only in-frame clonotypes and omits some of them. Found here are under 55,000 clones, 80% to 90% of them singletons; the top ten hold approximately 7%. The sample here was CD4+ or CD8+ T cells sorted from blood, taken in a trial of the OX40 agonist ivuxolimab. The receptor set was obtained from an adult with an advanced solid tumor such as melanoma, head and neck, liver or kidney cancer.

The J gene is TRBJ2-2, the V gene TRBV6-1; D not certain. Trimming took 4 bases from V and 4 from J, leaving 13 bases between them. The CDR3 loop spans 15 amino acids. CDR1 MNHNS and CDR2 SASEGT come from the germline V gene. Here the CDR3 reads CASSVGTIGTGELFF. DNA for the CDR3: TGTGCCAGCAGTGTTGGAACGATAGGCACCGGGGAGCTGTTTTTT.

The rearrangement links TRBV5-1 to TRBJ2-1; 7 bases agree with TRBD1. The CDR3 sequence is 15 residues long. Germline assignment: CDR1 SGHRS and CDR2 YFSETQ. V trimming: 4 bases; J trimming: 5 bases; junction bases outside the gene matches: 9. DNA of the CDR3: TGCGCCAGCAGCCTAGGGGGACAGTCTAACAATGAGCAGTTCTTC. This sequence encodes CASSLGGQSNNEQFF.

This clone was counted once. The DNA for the CDR3 is TGTGCCAGTACCACCGGGGGGTCGCCTAACTATGGCTACACCTTC. This encodes CASTTGGSPNYGYTF. V and J are TRBV19 and TRBJ1-2, with D possibly being TRBD1 (5 bases). This CDR3 comprises 15 residues. Germline CDR1 reads LNHDA; CDR2 reads SQIVND (reference sequence). Trimming pared 7 bases from V and 0 bases from J, leaving 15 bases between. The whole variable domain, filled in from reference TRBV19 and TRBJ1-2, reads DGGITQSPKYLFRKEGQNVTLSCEQNLNHDAMYWYRQDPGQGLRLIYYSQIVNDFQKGDIAEGYSVSREKKESFPLTVTSAQKNPTAFYLCASTTGGSPNYGYTFGSGTRLTVV.

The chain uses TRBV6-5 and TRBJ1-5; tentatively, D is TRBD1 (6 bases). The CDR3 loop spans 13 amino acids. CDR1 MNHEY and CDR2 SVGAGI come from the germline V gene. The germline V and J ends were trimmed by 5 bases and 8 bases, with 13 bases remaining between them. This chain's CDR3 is CASSTTGIKPQHF. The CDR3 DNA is TGTGCCAGCAGTACTACAGGGATCAAGCCCCAGCATTTT.

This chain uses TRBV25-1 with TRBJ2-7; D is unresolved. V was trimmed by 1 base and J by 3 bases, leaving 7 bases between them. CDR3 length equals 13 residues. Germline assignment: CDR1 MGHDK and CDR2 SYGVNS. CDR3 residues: CASSESTSYEQYF. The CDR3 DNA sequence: TGTGCCAGCAGTGAATCTACGAGCTACGAGCAGTACTTC.

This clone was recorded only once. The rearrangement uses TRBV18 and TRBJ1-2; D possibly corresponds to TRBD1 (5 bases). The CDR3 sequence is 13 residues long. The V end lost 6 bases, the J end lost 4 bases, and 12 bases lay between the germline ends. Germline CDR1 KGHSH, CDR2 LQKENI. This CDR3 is CASSTEQVYGYTF. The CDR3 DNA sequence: TGTGCCAGCTCCACCGAACAGGTCTATGGCTACACCTTC.

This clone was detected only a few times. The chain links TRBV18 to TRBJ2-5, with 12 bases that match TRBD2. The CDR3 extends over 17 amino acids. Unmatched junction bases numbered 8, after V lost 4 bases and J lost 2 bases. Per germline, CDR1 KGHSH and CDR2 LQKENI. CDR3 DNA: TGTGCCAGCTCACGACAAGAGACTAGCGGGGGACAAGAGACCCAGTACTTC. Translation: CASSRQETSGGQETQYF. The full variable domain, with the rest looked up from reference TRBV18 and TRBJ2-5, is NAGVMQNPRHLVRRRGQEARLRCSPMKGHSHVYWYRQLPEEGLKFMVYLQKENIIDESGMPKERFSAEFPKEGPSILRIQQVVRGDSAAYFCASSRQETSGGQETQYFGPGTRLLVL.

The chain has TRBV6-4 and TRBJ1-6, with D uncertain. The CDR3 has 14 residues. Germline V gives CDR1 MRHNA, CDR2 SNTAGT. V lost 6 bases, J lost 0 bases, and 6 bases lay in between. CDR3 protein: CASRESSYNSPLHF. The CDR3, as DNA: TGTGCCAGCAGGGAGAGCTCCTATAATTCACCCCTCCACTTT.

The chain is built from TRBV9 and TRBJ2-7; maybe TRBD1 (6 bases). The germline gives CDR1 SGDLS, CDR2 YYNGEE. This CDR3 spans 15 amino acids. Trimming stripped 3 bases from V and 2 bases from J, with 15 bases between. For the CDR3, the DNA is TGTGCCAGCAGCGCTACAGGGTTCAGCACCTACGAGCAGTACTTC. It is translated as CASSATGFSTYEQYF.

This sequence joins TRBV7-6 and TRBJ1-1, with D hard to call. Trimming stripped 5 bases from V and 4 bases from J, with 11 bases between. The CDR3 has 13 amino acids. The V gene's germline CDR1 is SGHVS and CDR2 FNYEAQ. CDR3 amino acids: CASSLEVFTEAFF. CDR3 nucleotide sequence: TGTGCCAGCAGCCTTGAAGTCTTCACTGAAGCTTTCTTT.

CDR3 in amino acids: CASSFPGQTPYGYTF. The CDR3 region has the DNA TGTGCCAGCAGCTTCCCGGGACAGACACCCTATGGCTACACCTTC. The chain recombines TRBV5-4 with TRBJ1-2, with TRBD1 matching 7 bases. CDR3 length equals 15 residues. CDR1 and CDR2 from the germline V gene are SGHNT and YYREEE (reference sequence). J lost 4 bases, V lost 2 bases, and 8 bases had no gene match.

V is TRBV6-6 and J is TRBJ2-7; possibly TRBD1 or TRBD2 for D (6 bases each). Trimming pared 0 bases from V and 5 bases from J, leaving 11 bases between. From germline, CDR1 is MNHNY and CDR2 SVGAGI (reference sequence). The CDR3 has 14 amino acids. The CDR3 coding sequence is TGTGCCAGCAGTTACTCGAATCGGGGGCACGAGCAGTACTTC. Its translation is CASSYSNRGHEQYF.

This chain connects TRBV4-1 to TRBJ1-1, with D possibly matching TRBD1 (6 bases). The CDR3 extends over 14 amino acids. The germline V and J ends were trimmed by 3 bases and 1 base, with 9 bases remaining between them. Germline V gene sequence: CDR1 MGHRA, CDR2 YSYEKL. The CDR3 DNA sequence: TGCGCCAGCAGCCAGATGACAGGGAACACTGAAGCTTTCTTT. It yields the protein CASSQMTGNTEAFF.

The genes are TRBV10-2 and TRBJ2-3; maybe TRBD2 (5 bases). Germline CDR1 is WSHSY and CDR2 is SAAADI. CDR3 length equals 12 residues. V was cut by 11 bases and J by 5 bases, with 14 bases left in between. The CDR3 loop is CASGYLGDTQYF. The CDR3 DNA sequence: TGCGCCTCGGGGTATTTGGGAGATACGCAGTATTTT.

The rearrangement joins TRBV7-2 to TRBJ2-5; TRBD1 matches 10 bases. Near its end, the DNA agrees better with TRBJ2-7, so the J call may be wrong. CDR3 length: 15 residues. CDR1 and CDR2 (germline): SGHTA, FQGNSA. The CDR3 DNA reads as TGTGCCAGCAGCTTTATAGACAGGGGGCGCGACGAGCAGTACTTC. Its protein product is CASSFIDRGRDEQYF.

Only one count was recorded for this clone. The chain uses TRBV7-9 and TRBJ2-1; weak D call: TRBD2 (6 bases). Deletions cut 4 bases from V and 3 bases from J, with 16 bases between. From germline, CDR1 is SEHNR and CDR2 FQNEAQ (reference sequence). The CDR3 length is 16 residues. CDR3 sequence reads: CASSSGAFRNYNEQFF. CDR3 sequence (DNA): TGTGCCAGCAGCTCGGGAGCTTTCCGTAACTACAATGAGCAGTTCTTC.